This T cell receptor beta chain was observed in a study of T cell responses to AZD1222 COVID-19 vaccine. V was pared by 9 bases and J by 0 bases, with 15 bases between. Germline V gene lookup returns CDR1 LNHDA and CDR2 SQIVND (reference sequence). The CDR3 sequence is 14 residues long. A note on this clone: The antigen is unknown.

Overall study findings and caveats: Nearly half of spike-specific TCRs reportedly target variant regions that are unmutated in the B.1.351 and B.1.1.7 variants. In all cases, repertoires were sampled only after the peak T cell response.

Measured with immunoSEQ multiplex PCR; TCRdb has only the in-frame clones, and not every one. The table lists under 200,000 clones, about 92% of them singletons. The chain couples TRBV19 to TRBJ2-7; a possible D gene is TRBD1 (6 bases). This TCR derives from an adult who received the MenACWY meningococcal vaccine as a control. The sequences come from peripheral blood, collected 28 days after the second dose of the MenACWY control vaccine. The DNA for the CDR3 is TGTGCCAGCACTGGACAGCCGAGCTCCTACGAGCAGTACTTC. Protein product: CASTGQPSSYEQYF.